The following is a TCR beta chain sequence with its context. The data are from a study of blood T cell repertoires in COVID-19. Study-wide background: Both acute and convalescent COVID-19 samples were obtained from the United States, Italy and Spain. From T cells, B-cell-depleted T cells, or PBMCs came the material, which was cDNA or gDNA.

The CDR3 has 15 amino acids. Trimming took off 4 bases at V and 3 bases at J, with 13 bases between the two ends. Germline values: CDR1 MNHNS, CDR2 SASEGT. Original processing methods: It was from reference gene primer amplification that nucleated cell counts were estimated. Here immunoSEQ multiplex PCR was the method, and the copy in TCRdb shows in-frame clones only, minus some. From that table come the V and J calls and clone size; the DNA was used to work out D and trimming. The sample holds over 200,000 clones, around 85% seen once. The material sequenced was peripheral blood. The receptor was derived from a woman in her thirties who had recovered from COVID-19. The gene calls are TRBV6-1 and TRBJ2-1; weak D call: TRBD1 (6 bases). DNA of the CDR3: TGTGCCAGCAGTGTGAGGGGGTCCGTCTACAATGAGCAGTTCTTC. Translating gives CASSVRGSVYNEQFF.